This T cell receptor beta chain comes out of a study of early T cells in non-severe SARS-CoV-2 infection. Study-wide points: Matching with VDJdb favored anti-spike CD8 responses (missing private and CD4 specificities).

This clonotype was counted between two and nine times. Its cognate antigen is unknown. Via MiXCR, TCRdb re-called the 5' RACE reads, giving one row per CDR3 protein. The sample yields 70,000 to 90,000 distinct CDR3 sequences, around 12% seen once. The receptor comes from an adult who was a healthcare worker with PCR-confirmed SARS-CoV-2 infection or an uninfected control (not recorded which). Sequencing was performed on whole blood.

CDR3 region: CASSFGDTQYF. CDR3 DNA sequence: TGTGCCAGCAGCTTTGGAGATACGCAGTATTTT. The rearrangement joins TRBV7-9 to TRBJ2-3, with D unresolved. Trimming cost V 3 bases and J 5 bases, with 3 bases left between them. The germline V gene encodes CDR1 SEHNR and CDR2 FQNEAQ (reference sequence). The CDR3 has 11 amino acids.